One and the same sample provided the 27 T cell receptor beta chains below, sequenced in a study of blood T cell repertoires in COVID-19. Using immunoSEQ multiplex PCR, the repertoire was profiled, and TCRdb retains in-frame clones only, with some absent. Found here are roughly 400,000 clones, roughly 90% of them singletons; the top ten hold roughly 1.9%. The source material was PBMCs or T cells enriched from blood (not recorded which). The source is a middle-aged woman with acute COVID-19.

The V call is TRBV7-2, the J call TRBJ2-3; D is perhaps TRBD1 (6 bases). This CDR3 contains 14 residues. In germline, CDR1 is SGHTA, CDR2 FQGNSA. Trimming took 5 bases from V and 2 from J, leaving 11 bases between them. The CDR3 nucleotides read TGTGCCAGCAGCCGGACAGAACCCACAGATACGCAGTATTTT. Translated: CASSRTEPTDTQYF.

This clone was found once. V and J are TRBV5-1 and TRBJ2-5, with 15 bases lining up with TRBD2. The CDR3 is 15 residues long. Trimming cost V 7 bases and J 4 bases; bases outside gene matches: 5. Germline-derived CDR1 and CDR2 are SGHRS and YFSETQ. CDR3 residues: CASGTSGGTGETQYF. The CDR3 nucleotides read TGCGCCAGCGGGACTAGCGGGGGGACAGGAGAGACCCAGTACTTC. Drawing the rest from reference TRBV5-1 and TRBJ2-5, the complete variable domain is KAGVTQTPRYLIKTRGQQVTLSCSPISGHRSVSWYQQTPGQGLQFLFEYFSETQRNKGNFPGRFSGRQFSNSRSEMNVSTLELGDSALYLCASGTSGGTGETQYFGPGTRLLVL.

In DNA form, the CDR3 reads TGTGCCAGCAGCTTAGTCCCAGGGGGAAGCAATCAGCCCCAGCATTTT. The encoded protein is CASSLVPGGSNQPQHF. This chain joins TRBV11-2 and TRBJ1-5, with 7 bases lining up with TRBD1. This CDR3 is built from 16 residues. With 1 base clipped from V and 1 base from J, the junction kept 4 bases outside the gene matches. Per the germline V gene, CDR1 is SGHAT and CDR2 is FQNNGV.

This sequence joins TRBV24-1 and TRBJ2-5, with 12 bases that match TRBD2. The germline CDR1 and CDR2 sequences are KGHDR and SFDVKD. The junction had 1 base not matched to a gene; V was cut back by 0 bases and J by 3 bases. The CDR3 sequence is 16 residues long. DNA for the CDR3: TGTGCCACCAGTGATTTGGGACTAGCGGGGAAAGAGACCCAGTACTTC. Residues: CATSDLGLAGKETQYF.

CDR3 DNA: TGTGCCAGCAGTCCGGGCAGGGCCCCTGAAGCTTTCTTT. Translation: CASSPGRAPEAFF. The chain links TRBV28 to TRBJ1-1, with D maybe TRBD1 (5 bases). With 5 bases removed from V and 6 bases from J, the gap between germline ends came to 13 bases. The CDR3 is 13 residues long. Per the germline V gene, CDR1 is MDHEN and CDR2 is SYDVKM.

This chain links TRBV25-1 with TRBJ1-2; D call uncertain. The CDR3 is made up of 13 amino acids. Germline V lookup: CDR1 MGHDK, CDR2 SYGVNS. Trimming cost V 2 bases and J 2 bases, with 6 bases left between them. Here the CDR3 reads CASSEAANYGYTF. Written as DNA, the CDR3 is TGTGCCAGCAGTGAAGCGGCGAACTATGGCTACACCTTC.

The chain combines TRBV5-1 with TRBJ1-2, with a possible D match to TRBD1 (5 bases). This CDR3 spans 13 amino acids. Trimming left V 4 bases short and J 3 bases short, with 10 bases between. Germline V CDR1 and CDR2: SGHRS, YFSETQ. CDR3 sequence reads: CASSPRGDYGYTF. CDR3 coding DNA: TGCGCCAGCAGCCCCCGGGGGGACTATGGCTACACCTTC.

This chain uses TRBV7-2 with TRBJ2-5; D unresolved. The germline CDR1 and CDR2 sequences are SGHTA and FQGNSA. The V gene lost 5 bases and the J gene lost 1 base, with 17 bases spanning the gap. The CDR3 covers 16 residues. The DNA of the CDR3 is TGTGCCAGCAGCCCAAAGCACCACTCACTCCAAGAGACCCAGTACTTC. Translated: CASSPKHHSLQETQYF.

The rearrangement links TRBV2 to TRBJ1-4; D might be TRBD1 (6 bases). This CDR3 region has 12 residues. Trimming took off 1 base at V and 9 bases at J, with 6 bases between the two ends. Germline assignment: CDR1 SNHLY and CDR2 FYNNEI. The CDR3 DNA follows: TGTGCCAGCAGTGAAGGGGGGCAAAAACTGTTTTTT. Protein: CASSEGGQKLFF.

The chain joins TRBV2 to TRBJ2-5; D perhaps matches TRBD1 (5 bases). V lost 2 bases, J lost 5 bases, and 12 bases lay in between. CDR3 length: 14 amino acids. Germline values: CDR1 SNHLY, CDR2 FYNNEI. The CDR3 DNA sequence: TGTGCCAGCAGTGAAAGGACAAGGTGGGAGACCCAGTACTTC. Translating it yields CASSERTRWETQYF.

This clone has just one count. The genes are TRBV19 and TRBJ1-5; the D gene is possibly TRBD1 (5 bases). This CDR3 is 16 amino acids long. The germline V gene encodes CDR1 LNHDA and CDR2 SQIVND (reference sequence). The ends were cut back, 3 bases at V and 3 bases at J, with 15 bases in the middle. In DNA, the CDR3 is TGTGCCAGTAGTATCGGGGGGATTTGGGCCAATCAGCCCCAGCATTTT. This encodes CASSIGGIWANQPQHF.

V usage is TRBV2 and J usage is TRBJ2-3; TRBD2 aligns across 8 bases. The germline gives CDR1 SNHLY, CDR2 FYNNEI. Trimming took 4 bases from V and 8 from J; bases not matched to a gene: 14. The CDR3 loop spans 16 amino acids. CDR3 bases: TGTGCCAGCAGTGTTGCCAGCGGGGGTTCTGCCGGTACGCAGTATTTT. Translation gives CASSVASGGSAGTQYF.

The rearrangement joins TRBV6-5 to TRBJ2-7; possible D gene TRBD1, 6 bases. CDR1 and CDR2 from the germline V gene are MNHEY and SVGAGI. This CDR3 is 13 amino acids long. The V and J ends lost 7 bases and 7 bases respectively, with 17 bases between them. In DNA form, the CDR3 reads TGTGCCAGCATCGCGACCGATGGACAGGAGCAGTACTTC. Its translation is CASIATDGQEQYF.

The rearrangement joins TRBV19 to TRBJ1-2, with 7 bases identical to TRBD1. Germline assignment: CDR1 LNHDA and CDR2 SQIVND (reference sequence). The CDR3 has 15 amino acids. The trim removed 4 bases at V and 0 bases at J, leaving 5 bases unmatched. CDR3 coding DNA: TGTGCCAGTAGTAACGACAGGGCCGCTAACTATGGCTACACCTTC. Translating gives CASSNDRAANYGYTF.

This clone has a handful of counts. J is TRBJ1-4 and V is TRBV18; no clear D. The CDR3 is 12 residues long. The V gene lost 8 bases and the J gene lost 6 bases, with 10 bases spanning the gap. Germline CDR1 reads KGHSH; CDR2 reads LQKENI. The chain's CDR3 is CASTHSDEKLFF. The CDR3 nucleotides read TGTGCCAGCACGCACAGTGATGAAAAACTGTTTTTT.

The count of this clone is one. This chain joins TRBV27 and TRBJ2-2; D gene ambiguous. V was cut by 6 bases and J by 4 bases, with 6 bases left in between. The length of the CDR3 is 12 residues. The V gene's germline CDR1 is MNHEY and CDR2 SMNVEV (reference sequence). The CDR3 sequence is CASRSITGELFF. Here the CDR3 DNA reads TGTGCCAGCAGGTCCATCACCGGGGAGCTGTTTTTT.

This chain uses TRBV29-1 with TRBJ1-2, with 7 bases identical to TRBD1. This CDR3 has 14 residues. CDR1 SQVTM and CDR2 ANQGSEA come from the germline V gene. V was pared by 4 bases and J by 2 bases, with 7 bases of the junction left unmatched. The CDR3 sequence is CSVVTGAENYGYTF. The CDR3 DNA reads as TGCAGCGTTGTCACAGGGGCGGAGAACTATGGCTACACCTTC.

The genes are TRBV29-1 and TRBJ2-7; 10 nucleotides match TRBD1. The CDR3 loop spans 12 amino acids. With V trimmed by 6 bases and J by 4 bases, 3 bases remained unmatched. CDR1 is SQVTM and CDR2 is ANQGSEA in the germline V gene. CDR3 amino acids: CSVRTGGYEQYF. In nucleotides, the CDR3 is TGCAGCGTGAGGACAGGGGGTTACGAGCAGTACTTC.

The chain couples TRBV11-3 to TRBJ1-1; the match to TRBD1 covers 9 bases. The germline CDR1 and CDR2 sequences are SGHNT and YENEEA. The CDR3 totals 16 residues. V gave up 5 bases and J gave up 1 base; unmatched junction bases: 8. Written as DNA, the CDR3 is TGTGCCAGCAGCCCGGGACAGGGTGTCGGGAACACTGAAGCTTTCTTT. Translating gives CASSPGQGVGNTEAFF.

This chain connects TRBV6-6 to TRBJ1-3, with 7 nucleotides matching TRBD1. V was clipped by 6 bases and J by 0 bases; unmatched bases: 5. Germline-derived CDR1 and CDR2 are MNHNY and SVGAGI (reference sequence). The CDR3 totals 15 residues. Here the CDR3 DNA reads TGTGCCAGCAGACCGGGACAGACCTCTGGAAACACCATATATTTT. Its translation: CASRPGQTSGNTIYF.

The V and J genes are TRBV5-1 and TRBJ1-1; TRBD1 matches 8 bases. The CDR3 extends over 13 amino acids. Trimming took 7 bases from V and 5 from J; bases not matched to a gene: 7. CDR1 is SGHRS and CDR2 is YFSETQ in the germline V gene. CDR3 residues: CASGSGQVTEAFF. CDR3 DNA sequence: TGCGCCAGCGGCTCGGGACAGGTAACTGAAGCTTTCTTT.

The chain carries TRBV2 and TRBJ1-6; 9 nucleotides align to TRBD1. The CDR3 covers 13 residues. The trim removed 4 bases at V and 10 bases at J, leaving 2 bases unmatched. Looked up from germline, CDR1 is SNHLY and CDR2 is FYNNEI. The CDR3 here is CASSATGGSPLHF. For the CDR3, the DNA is TGTGCCAGCAGTGCCACAGGGGGCTCACCCCTCCACTTT.

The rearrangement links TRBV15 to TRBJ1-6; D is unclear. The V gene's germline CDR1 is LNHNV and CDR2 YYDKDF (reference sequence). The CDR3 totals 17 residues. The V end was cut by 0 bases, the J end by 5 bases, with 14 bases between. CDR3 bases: TGTGCCACCAGCAGAGAAAGTTTGATTACAAATAATTCACCCCTCCACTTT. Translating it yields CATSRESLITNNSPLHF. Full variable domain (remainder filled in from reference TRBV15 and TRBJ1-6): DAMVIQNPRYQVTQFGKPVTLSCSQTLNHNVMYWYQQKSSQAPKLLFHYYDKDFNNEADTPDNFQSRRPNTSFCFLDIRSPGLGDTAMYLCATSRESLITNNSPLHFGNGTRLTVT.

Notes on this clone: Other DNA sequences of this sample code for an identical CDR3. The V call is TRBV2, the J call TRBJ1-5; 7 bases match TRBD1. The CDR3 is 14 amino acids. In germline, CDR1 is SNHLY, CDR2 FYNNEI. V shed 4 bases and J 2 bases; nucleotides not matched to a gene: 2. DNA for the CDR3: TGTGCCAGCAGTGGACAGGGTGGCAATCAGCCCCAGCATTTT. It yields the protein CASSGQGGNQPQHF.

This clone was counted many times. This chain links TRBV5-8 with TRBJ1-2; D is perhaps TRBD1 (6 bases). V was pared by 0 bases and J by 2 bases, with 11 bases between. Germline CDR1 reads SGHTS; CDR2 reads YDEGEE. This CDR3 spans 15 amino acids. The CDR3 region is CASSLAMGANYGYTF. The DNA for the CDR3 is TGTGCCAGCAGCTTGGCCATGGGGGCGAACTATGGCTACACCTTC.

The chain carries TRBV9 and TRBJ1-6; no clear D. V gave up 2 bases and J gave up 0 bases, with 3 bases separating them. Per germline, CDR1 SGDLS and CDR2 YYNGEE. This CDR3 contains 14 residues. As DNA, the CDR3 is TGTGCCAGCAGCGTCAGCTCCTATAATTCACCCCTCCACTTT. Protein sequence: CASSVSSYNSPLHF.

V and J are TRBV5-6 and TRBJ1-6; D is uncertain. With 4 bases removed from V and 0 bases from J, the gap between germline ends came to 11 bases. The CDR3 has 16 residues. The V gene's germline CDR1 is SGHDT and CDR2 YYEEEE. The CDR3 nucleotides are TGTGCCAGCAGCCAACTACCGAGCTCCTATAATTCACCCCTCCACTTT. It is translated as CASSQLPSSYNSPLHF.